Following are 6 T cell receptor beta chains from one sample sequenced in a study of T cell responses to AZD1222 COVID-19 vaccine. Using immunoSEQ multiplex PCR, the repertoire was profiled, and TCRdb retains in-frame clones only, with some absent. The profile shows over 150,000 clones, 90% to 95% of them singletons. The sample here was peripheral blood, taken on day 0 of MenACWY control vaccination. Source of these receptors: an adult in good health.

The J gene is TRBJ2-1, the V gene TRBV7-2; 9 nucleotides agree with TRBD2. Germline trimming cut 5 bases from V and 2 bases from J; bases unmatched to any gene: 10. CDR1 and CDR2 (germline): SGHTA, FQGNSA. This CDR3 spans 17 amino acids. As DNA, the CDR3 is TGTGCCAGCAGCGCCCCCCCCCGACTAGCGGCCTACAATGAGCAGTTCTTC. As protein: CASSAPPRLAAYNEQFF.

J is TRBJ2-7 and V is TRBV28; 9 nucleotides match TRBD2. J lost 6 bases, V lost 6 bases, and 6 bases had no gene match. The CDR3 is made up of 13 amino acids. Germline V gene lookup returns CDR1 MDHEN and CDR2 SYDVKM. CDR3 nucleotides: TGTGCCAGCAGGATAGCGGGAGAGGGCGAGCAGTACTTC. Translated: CASRIAGEGEQYF.

The V and J genes are TRBV27 and TRBJ2-7, with D perhaps matching TRBD2 (5 bases). Germline CDR1 reads MNHEY; CDR2 reads SMNVEV (reference sequence). V was cut by 2 bases and J by 7 bases, with 15 bases left in between. This CDR3 contains 14 residues. In DNA, the CDR3 is TGTGCCAGCAGTTTAATAGCCCTGCGAGGGGAGCAGTACTTC. It encodes CASSLIALRGEQYF.

The table lists this clone with a few counts. The chain combines TRBV7-2 with TRBJ1-6; 7 bases map to TRBD1. V was clipped by 5 bases and J by 6 bases; unmatched bases: 4. CDR1 is SGHTA and CDR2 is FQGNSA in the germline V gene. This CDR3 has 14 residues. The CDR3 sequence is CASSAGTANSPLHF. For the CDR3, the DNA is TGTGCCAGCAGCGCCGGGACAGCTAATTCACCCCTCCACTTT.

The V call is TRBV2, the J call TRBJ1-2; D is undetermined. The CDR3 spans 12 residues. With 0 bases removed from V and 4 bases from J, the gap between germline ends came to 3 bases. The germline gives CDR1 SNHLY, CDR2 FYNNEI. The CDR3 protein is CASSEAGYGYTF. CDR3 nucleotides: TGTGCCAGCAGTGAAGCAGGCTATGGCTACACCTTC.

V and J are TRBV9 and TRBJ2-2; D possibly uses TRBD1 or TRBD2 (5 bases each). V lost 0 bases and J 4 bases, leaving 13 bases between the germline ends. Germline V gene sequence: CDR1 SGDLS, CDR2 YYNGEE. The CDR3 has 16 residues. The CDR3 region has the DNA TGTGCCAGCAGCGTAGCCGCAGGGAGTAGCACCGGGGAGCTGTTTTTT. It encodes CASSVAAGSSTGELFF.